The 11 T cell receptor beta chains presented below share a single source sample, sequenced in a study of T cell responses to AZD1222 COVID-19 vaccine. The protocol was immunoSEQ multiplex PCR, while the TCRdb copy is restricted to in-frame clones and leaves out a portion. The table lists about 160,000 clones, roughly nine tenths of them singletons. The sample was peripheral blood, taken 28 days after the second AZD1222 dose. The source is an adult who received the AZD1222 COVID-19 vaccine.

The chain joins TRBV10-3 to TRBJ2-1, with no clear D. This CDR3 has 13 amino acids. In germline, CDR1 is ENHRY, CDR2 SYGVKD. V dropped 0 bases and J dropped 9 bases, with 9 bases sitting between them. The CDR3 DNA follows: TGTGCCATCAGTGAGTCCGGACCGGTTGAGCAGTTCTTC. This encodes CAISESGPVEQFF.

This clone came up once. This rearrangement joins TRBV27 to TRBJ1-2; TRBD1 is a possible D gene (6 bases). CDR1 MNHEY and CDR2 SMNVEV come from the germline V gene (reference sequence). This CDR3 is built from 14 residues. V shed 5 bases and J shed 8 bases, with 18 bases lying between them. The CDR3 protein is CASSPHGGGEGYTF. CDR3 DNA sequence: TGTGCCAGCAGTCCACACGGAGGGGGAGAAGGCTACACCTTC.

This chain connects TRBV19 to TRBJ1-5; D gene uncertain. From germline, CDR1 is LNHDA and CDR2 SQIVND (reference sequence). The V end was cut by 3 bases, the J end by 1 base, with 10 bases between. This CDR3 contains 15 residues. The CDR3 loop is CASSIPGQSNQPQHF. The DNA for the CDR3 is TGTGCCAGTAGTATCCCGGGTCAGAGCAATCAGCCCCAGCATTTT. Combining the CDR3 with reference TRBV19 and TRBJ1-5 gives the whole variable domain DGGITQSPKYLFRKEGQNVTLSCEQNLNHDAMYWYRQDPGQGLRLIYYSQIVNDFQKGDIAEGYSVSREKKESFPLTVTSAQKNPTAFYLCASSIPGQSNQPQHFGDGTRLSIL.

This clone was found once. The chain employs TRBV10-3 and TRBJ2-5; no clear D. Germline CDR1 ENHRY, CDR2 SYGVKD. This CDR3 is built from 12 residues. Trimming pared 3 bases from V and 3 bases from J, leaving 5 bases between. The CDR3 region has the DNA TGTGCCATCAGTGACCAGAAAGAGACCCAGTACTTC. The encoded protein is CAISDQKETQYF.

The J gene is TRBJ1-2, the V gene TRBV20-1; D is unclear. Germline lookup yields CDR1 DFQATT and CDR2 SNEGSKA (reference sequence). The V end was cut by 2 bases, the J end by 8 bases, with 9 bases between. The CDR3 consists of 11 residues. The CDR3 nucleotides are TGCAGTGCTAGATCGGACTGGGGCTACACCTTC. This gives the protein CSARSDWGYTF.

The gene calls are TRBV5-1 and TRBJ1-5; the match to TRBD1 covers 7 bases. The CDR3 contains 15 residues. Germline CDR1 and CDR2: SGHRS and YFSETQ. Trimming took 4 bases from V and 0 from J; bases not matched to a gene: 4. CDR3 DNA: TGCGCCAGCAGCCCGGGACAGTATAGCAATCAGCCCCAGCATTTT. Protein product: CASSPGQYSNQPQHF.

The V call is TRBV7-9, the J call TRBJ1-1, with a possible D match to TRBD1 (6 bases). Trimming took 1 base from V and 8 from J, leaving 14 bases between them. Germline V CDR1 and CDR2: SEHNR, FQNEAQ (reference sequence). The CDR3 is 14 amino acids. The CDR3 sequence is CASSLVATGTEAFF. The CDR3 DNA sequence: TGTGCCAGCAGCTTAGTCGCAACAGGGACAGAAGCTTTCTTT.

The chain carries TRBV9 and TRBJ2-1; TRBD2 matches 8 bases. Trimming removed 3 bases from V and 8 bases from J; junction bases left unmatched: 7. From germline, CDR1 is SGDLS and CDR2 YYNGEE. This CDR3 contains 14 residues. The CDR3 region has the DNA TGTGCCAGCAGCGGTGGACTAGCTGGCTATGAGCAGTTCTTC. As protein: CASSGGLAGYEQFF.

The rearrangement uses TRBV10-3 and TRBJ2-7, with D tentatively TRBD2 (6 bases). This CDR3 has 14 amino acids. Germline values: CDR1 ENHRY, CDR2 SYGVKD. V gave up 0 bases and J gave up 3 bases, with 9 bases separating them. CDR3 amino acids: CAISESGTLYEQYF. In DNA, the CDR3 is TGTGCCATCAGTGAGTCGGGGACTCTCTACGAGCAGTACTTC.

The chain has TRBV3-1 (or the pseudogene TRBV3-2) and TRBJ1-2; D may be TRBD1 (5 bases). Germline values: CDR1 LGHDT, CDR2 YNNKEL (reference sequence). V lost 5 bases and J 2 bases, leaving 9 bases between the germline ends. This CDR3 has 13 residues. The CDR3 DNA is TGTGCCAGCAGCAGGCGGGACAACTATGGCTACACCTTC. The encoded protein is CASSRRDNYGYTF.

The chain recombines TRBV19 with TRBJ1-5; D is ambiguous. This CDR3 is 17 amino acids long. Trimming left V 6 bases short and J 1 base short, with 19 bases between. Germline CDR1 is LNHDA and CDR2 is SQIVND (reference sequence). The CDR3 protein is CASRTTGYLLSNQPQHF. DNA of the CDR3: TGTGCCAGTAGGACTACCGGGTACCTTTTGAGCAATCAGCCCCAGCATTTT.